This TCR beta chain was identified during a study of memory CD4+ T cells and cytomegalovirus serostatus. Study at large: Healthy Belgian adult donors included nine or ten CMV-positive and 24 CMV-negative people.

TCRdb's copy holds only in-frame clones and misses some; the assay was immunoSEQ multiplex PCR. The sample consists of 58,000 or so clones, 70% to 80% of them appearing once. The sort gate was single viable CD3+CD4+CD8-CD45RO+ cells for memory CD4+ T cells. Germline V CDR1 and CDR2: WNHNN, SYGVQD (reference sequence). Deletions cut 3 bases from V and 4 bases from J, with 11 bases between. CDR3 length: 14 amino acids. The sequenced material came from memory CD4+ T cells from blood. The V gene is TRBV10-1, the J gene TRBJ2-3; possible D gene TRBD1, 5 bases. This TCR was sampled from an adult in good health and CMV-seropositive. This CDR3 is CASSDAGQADTQYF. The DNA for the CDR3 is TGCGCCAGCAGTGACGCTGGACAAGCAGATACGCAGTATTTT.